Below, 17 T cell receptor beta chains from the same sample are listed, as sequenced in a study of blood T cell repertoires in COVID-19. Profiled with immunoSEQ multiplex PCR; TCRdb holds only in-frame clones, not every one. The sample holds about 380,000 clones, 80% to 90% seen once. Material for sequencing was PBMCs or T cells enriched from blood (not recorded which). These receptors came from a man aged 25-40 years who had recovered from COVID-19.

The CDR3 DNA sequence: TGTGCCAGCAGTGAATGGGGGGGGTACAATGAGCAGTTCTTC. This encodes CASSEWGGYNEQFF. The V gene is TRBV2, the J gene TRBJ2-1; 7 bases agree with TRBD2. J gave up 4 bases and V 2 bases, and 2 bases lay outside the gene matches. Germline V CDR1 and CDR2: SNHLY, FYNNEI. The CDR3 totals 14 residues.

The CDR3 DNA sequence: TGCGCCAGCAGAGTTGGTACAGGGGGAAGTGGCTACACCTTC. Translating it yields CASRVGTGGSGYTF. V and J are TRBV5-1 and TRBJ1-2; 8 bases fit TRBD1. The CDR3 spans 14 residues. The V and J ends lost 5 bases and 7 bases, in that order; junction bases with no gene match: 10. CDR1 is SGHRS, CDR2 YFSETQ, per germline.

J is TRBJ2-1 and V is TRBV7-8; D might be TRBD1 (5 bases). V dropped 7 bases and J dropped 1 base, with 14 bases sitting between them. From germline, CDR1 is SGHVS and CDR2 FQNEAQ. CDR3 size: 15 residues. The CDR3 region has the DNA TGTGCCAGCACTCTTCTCGGACAATCCTACAATGAGCAGTTCTTC. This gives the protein CASTLLGQSYNEQFF.

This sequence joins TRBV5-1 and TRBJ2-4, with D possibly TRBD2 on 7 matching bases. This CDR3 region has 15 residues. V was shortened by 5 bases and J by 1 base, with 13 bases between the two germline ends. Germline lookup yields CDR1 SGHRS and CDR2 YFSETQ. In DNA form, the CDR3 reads TGCGCCAGCAGTGCGGGGGCCGGGGCCAAAAACATTCAGTACTTC. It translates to CASSAGAGAKNIQYF.

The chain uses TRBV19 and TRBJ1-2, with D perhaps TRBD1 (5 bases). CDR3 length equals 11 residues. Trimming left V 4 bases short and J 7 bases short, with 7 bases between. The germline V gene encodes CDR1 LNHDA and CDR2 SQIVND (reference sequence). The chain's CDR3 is CASSTRGGYTF. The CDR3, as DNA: TGTGCCAGTAGTACTAGGGGTGGCTACACCTTC.

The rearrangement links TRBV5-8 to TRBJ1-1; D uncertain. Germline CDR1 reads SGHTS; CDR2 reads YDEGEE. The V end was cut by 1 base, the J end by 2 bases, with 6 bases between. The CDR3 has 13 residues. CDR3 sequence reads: CASSLPGNTEAFF. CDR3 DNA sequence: TGTGCCAGCAGCTTGCCGGGAAACACTGAAGCTTTCTTT.

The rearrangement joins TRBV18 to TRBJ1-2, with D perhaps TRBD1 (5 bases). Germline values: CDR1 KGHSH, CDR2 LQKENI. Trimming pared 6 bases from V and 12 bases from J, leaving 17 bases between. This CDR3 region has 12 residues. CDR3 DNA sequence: TGTGCCAGCTCGACGGGGGACCCACGGGACACCTTC. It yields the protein CASSTGDPRDTF.

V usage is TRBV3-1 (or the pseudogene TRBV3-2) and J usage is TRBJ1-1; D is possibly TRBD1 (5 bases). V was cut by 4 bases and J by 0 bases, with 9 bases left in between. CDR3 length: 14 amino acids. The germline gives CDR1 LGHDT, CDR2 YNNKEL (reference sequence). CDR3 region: CASSLRDLNTEAFF. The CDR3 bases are TGTGCCAGCAGCCTGCGGGACTTGAACACTGAAGCTTTCTTT.

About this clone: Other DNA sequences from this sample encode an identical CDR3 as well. CDR3 bases: TGTGCCAGCAGCCGTGGGGGGGAGACCCAGTACTTC. Translating it yields CASSRGGETQYF. This rearrangement joins TRBV7-9 to TRBJ2-5, with D tentatively TRBD2 (6 bases). The CDR3 has 12 residues. The V gene lost 5 bases and the J gene lost 5 bases, with 9 bases spanning the gap. The germline CDR1 and CDR2 sequences are SEHNR and FQNEAQ (reference sequence).

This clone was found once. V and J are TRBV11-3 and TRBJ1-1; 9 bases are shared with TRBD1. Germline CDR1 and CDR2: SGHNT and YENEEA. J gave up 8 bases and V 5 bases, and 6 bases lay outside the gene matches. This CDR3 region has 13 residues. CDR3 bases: TGTGCCAGCAGCCCGGGACAGGGAGGGGAAGCTTTCTTT. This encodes CASSPGQGGEAFF.

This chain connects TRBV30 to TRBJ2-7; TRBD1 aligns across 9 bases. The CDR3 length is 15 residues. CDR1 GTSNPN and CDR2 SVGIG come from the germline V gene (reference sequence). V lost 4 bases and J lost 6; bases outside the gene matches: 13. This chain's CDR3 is CAWNEPGQGKGEQYF. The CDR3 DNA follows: TGTGCCTGGAACGAACCGGGACAGGGAAAGGGCGAGCAGTACTTC.

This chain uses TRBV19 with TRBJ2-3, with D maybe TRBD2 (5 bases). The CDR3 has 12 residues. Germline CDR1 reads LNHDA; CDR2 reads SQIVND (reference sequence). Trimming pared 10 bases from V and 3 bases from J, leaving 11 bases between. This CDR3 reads CATVSGTDTQYF. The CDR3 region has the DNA TGTGCCACCGTGAGCGGTACAGATACGCAGTATTTT.

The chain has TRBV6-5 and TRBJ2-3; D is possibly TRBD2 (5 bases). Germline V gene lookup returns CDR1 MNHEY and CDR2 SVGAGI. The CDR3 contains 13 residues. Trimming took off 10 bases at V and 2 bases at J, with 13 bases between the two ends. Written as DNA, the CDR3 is TGTGCCACCCGACGGGGTAACACAGATACGCAGTATTTT. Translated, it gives CATRRGNTDTQYF.

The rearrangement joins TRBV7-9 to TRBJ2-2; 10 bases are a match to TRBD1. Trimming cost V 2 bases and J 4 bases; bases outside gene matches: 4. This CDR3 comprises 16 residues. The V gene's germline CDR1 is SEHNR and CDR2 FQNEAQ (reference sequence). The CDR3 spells CASSLSRDRGTGELFF. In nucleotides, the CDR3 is TGTGCCAGCAGCTTAAGCCGGGACAGGGGCACCGGGGAGCTGTTTTTT. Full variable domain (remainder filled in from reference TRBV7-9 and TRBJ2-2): DTGVSQNPRHKITKRGQNVTFRCDPISEHNRLYWYRQTLGQGPEFLTYFQNEAQLEKSRLLSDRFSAERPKGSFSTLEIQRTEQGDSAMYLCASSLSRDRGTGELFFGEGSRLTVL.

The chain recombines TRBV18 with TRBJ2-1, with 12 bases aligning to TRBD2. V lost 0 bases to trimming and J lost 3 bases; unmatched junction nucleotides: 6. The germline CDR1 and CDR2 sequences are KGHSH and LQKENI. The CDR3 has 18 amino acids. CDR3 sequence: CASSPPTSGGSHYNEQFF. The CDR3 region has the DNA TGTGCCAGCTCACCACCTACTAGCGGGGGGTCCCACTACAATGAGCAGTTCTTC.

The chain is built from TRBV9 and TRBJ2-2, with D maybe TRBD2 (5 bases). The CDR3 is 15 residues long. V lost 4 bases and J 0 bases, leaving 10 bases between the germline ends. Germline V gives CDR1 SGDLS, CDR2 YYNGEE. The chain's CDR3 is CASSQTGTNTGELFF. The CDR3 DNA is TGTGCCAGCAGCCAAACGGGAACGAACACCGGGGAGCTGTTTTTT. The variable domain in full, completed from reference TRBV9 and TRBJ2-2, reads DSGVTQTPKHLITATGQRVTLRCSPRSGDLSVYWYQQSLDQGLQFLIQYYNGEERAKGNILERFSAQQFPDLHSELNLSSLELGDSALYFCASSQTGTNTGELFFGEGSRLTVL.

CDR3 loop: CASSLQPSGLSTDTQYF. The CDR3 DNA sequence: TGCGCCAGCAGCCTCCAACCTAGCGGACTAAGCACAGATACGCAGTATTTT. This sequence joins TRBV5-1 and TRBJ2-3; 7 positions match TRBD2. The trim removed 4 bases at V and 0 bases at J, leaving 11 bases unmatched. CDR1 and CDR2 from the germline V gene are SGHRS and YFSETQ. The CDR3 extends over 17 amino acids.